The 16 T cell receptor beta chains presented below share a single source sample, sequenced in a study of shared clonotypes between healthy human individuals. The method was immunoSEQ multiplex PCR; TCRdb's version includes in-frame clones alone and lacks a portion of them. The repertoire holds over a million clones, with around 78% as singletons. Sequenced sample: memory CD4+ T cells from PBMCs. Subset indicated: CD45RA-negative fraction. The source of these receptors is a man between 18 and 29 years old in good health. Some clones in this sample may be carry-over from other donors' samples.

In regard to this clone: The same CDR3 also results from other DNA sequences found in this sample. V gene TRBV7-2 combines with J gene TRBJ2-7; D gene uncertain. This CDR3 is 13 amino acids long. V was pared by 0 bases and J by 0 bases, with 3 bases between. CDR1 SGHTA and CDR2 FQGNSA come from the germline V gene. The DNA for the CDR3 is TGTGCCAGCAGCTTAGCGCACTCCTACGAGCAGTACTTC. Its protein is CASSLAHSYEQYF.

This clone was counted a single time. The chain has TRBV5-1 and TRBJ2-5, with 7 bases identical to TRBD2. Trimming at V came to 4 bases and at J to 0 bases, leaving 6 bases not matched to a gene. The V gene's germline CDR1 is SGHRS and CDR2 YFSETQ. This CDR3 is built from 15 residues. The chain's CDR3 is CASSPVREDQETQYF. In nucleotides, the CDR3 is TGCGCCAGCAGCCCGGTTCGGGAGGACCAAGAGACCCAGTACTTC.

V and J are TRBV28 and TRBJ2-1; D is uncertain. Per germline, CDR1 MDHEN and CDR2 SYDVKM. There are 14 residues in the CDR3. Trimming pared 5 bases from V and 0 bases from J, leaving 8 bases between. CDR3 nucleotide sequence: TGTGCCAGCAGTCTCTTCGGCTCCTACAATGAGCAGTTCTTC. This encodes CASSLFGSYNEQFF.

V gene TRBV2 combines with J gene TRBJ2-7, with TRBD2 as a possible D gene (5 bases). Trimming removed 4 bases at V and 5 bases at J, with 12 bases between. The CDR3 spans 13 residues. Germline V gives CDR1 SNHLY, CDR2 FYNNEI. The CDR3 reads CASSVEGRNEQYF. The DNA for the CDR3 is TGTGCCAGCAGTGTAGAGGGTAGGAACGAGCAGTACTTC.

The rearrangement uses TRBV4-3 and TRBJ2-2, with 7 bases matching TRBD2. Germline trimming cut 5 bases from V and 4 bases from J; bases unmatched to any gene: 1. This CDR3 region has 13 residues. CDR1 is LGHNA, CDR2 YSLEER, per germline. For the CDR3, the DNA is TGCGCCAGCAGCGGGGGGGGCACCGGGGAGCTGTTTTTT. It encodes CASSGGGTGELFF.

The V gene is TRBV6-1, the J gene TRBJ2-7; 8 bases are a match to TRBD1. The V and J ends lost 4 bases and 7 bases, in that order; junction bases with no gene match: 12. The CDR3 totals 15 residues. Germline V gene lookup returns CDR1 MNHNS and CDR2 SASEGT. The CDR3 is CASSVGTGGVREQYF. The CDR3 DNA sequence: TGTGCCAGCAGTGTGGGGACAGGAGGCGTTAGGGAGCAGTACTTC.

This clone was seen at least ten times. This chain links TRBV19 with TRBJ1-3, with D unclear. The ends were cut back, 4 bases at V and 5 bases at J, with 9 bases in the middle. Germline V gene data show CDR1 as LNHDA and CDR2 as SQIVND (reference sequence). This CDR3 region has 13 residues. The CDR3 sequence is CASSTVPRNTIYF. In DNA, the CDR3 is TGTGCCAGTAGTACCGTACCGAGAAACACCATATATTTT.

This clone was detected a few times. This chain uses TRBV5-1 with TRBJ2-3; 10 positions match TRBD2. Germline V gene lookup returns CDR1 SGHRS and CDR2 YFSETQ. Germline trimming cut 4 bases from V and 2 bases from J; bases unmatched to any gene: 4. This CDR3 spans 15 amino acids. This CDR3 reads CASSTSGANTDTQYF. The CDR3 nucleotides read TGCGCCAGCAGCACTAGCGGGGCGAACACAGATACGCAGTATTTT.

The rearrangement links TRBV4-3 to TRBJ2-3; D might be TRBD2 (7 bases). V lost 0 bases and J lost 6, with 19 bases in between. From germline, CDR1 is LGHNA and CDR2 YSLEER. The CDR3 contains 17 residues. The CDR3, as DNA: TGCGCCAGCAGCCAAGATCTCGGAGGTGGGGGGGCGGATACGCAGTATTTT. Its translation is CASSQDLGGGGADTQYF.

V usage is TRBV5-1 and J usage is TRBJ2-2; 11 positions agree with TRBD2. In germline, CDR1 is SGHRS, CDR2 YFSETQ. With 0 bases clipped from V and 6 bases from J, the junction kept 7 bases outside the gene matches. This CDR3 comprises 17 residues. CDR3 protein: CASSLALAGASAGELFF. CDR3 nucleotide sequence: TGCGCCAGCAGCTTGGCACTAGCGGGGGCTAGCGCCGGGGAGCTGTTTTTT.

This chain uses TRBV9 with TRBJ2-5; D possibly matches TRBD1 or TRBD2 (5 bases each). Trimming took off 3 bases at V and 5 bases at J, with 14 bases between the two ends. The CDR3 has 14 residues. The germline CDR1 and CDR2 sequences are SGDLS and YYNGEE. As DNA, the CDR3 is TGTGCCAGCAGCGGGGGGACCACCGGGGAGACCCAGTACTTC. This gives the protein CASSGGTTGETQYF.

This clone appeared many times. This chain joins TRBV6-5 and TRBJ1-2, with D possibly TRBD1 on 5 matching bases. This CDR3 region has 15 residues. Germline V gene lookup returns CDR1 MNHEY and CDR2 SVGAGI. V was cut by 7 bases and J by 0 bases, with 15 bases left in between. CDR3 bases: TGTGCCAGCACGCGAAGAGCGGGGGCTAACTATGGCTACACCTTC. Its translation: CASTRRAGANYGYTF.

The rearrangement links TRBV7-3 to TRBJ2-1, with a possible D match to TRBD2 (6 bases). V was shortened by 5 bases and J by 5 bases, with 16 bases between the two germline ends. Germline CDR1 and CDR2: SGHTA and FQGTGA. The CDR3 loop spans 15 amino acids. CDR3 coding DNA: TGTGCCAGCAGCCAAAACGGCGGAGGGAACAATGAGCAGTTCTTC. This gives the protein CASSQNGGGNNEQFF.

This chain connects TRBV5-8 to TRBJ1-1, with D unresolved. CDR1 and CDR2 (germline): SGHTS, YDEGEE. The CDR3 has 13 residues. The ends were cut back, 5 bases at V and 0 bases at J, with 8 bases in the middle. The CDR3: CASSTDLNTEAFF. CDR3 DNA: TGTGCCAGCAGTACAGATTTGAACACTGAAGCTTTCTTT.

This clone was counted between two and nine times. The chain has TRBV5-4 and TRBJ2-2; weak D call: TRBD2 (6 bases). Trimming removed 2 bases at V and 0 bases at J, with 8 bases between. Germline V gene sequence: CDR1 SGHNT, CDR2 YYREEE (reference sequence). The CDR3 contains 15 residues. Written as DNA, the CDR3 is TGTGCCAGCAGCTTCAGGGACTCGAACACCGGGGAGCTGTTTTTT. As protein: CASSFRDSNTGELFF.

This chain links TRBV10-3 with TRBJ1-1; 8 bases match TRBD1. The CDR3 sequence is 15 residues long. Per the germline V gene, CDR1 is ENHRY and CDR2 is SYGVKD. Trimming at V came to 4 bases and at J to 3 bases, leaving 7 bases not matched to a gene. The CDR3 DNA sequence: TGTGCCATCAGTGGGCAACAGGGGGTCGACACTGAAGCTTTCTTT. Translated, it gives CAISGQQGVDTEAFF.